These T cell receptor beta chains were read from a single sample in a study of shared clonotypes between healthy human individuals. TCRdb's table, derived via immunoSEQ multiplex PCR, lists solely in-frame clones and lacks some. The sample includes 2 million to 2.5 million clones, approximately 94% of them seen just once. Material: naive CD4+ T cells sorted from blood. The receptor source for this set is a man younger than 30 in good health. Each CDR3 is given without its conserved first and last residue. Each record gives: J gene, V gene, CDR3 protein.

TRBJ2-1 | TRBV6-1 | ASSWADRDPF
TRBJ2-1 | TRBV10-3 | AISEGGTLVYNEQF
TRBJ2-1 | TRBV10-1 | ASSDGAGGLNEQF
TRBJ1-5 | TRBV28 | ASSLYVKAGHNQPQH
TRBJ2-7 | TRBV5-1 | ASSLYRTLAGGQYEQY
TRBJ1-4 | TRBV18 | ASSPPISSLIGDNEKLF
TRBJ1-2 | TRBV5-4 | ASSFRDRGRGDGYT
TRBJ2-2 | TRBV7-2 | ASSTRVPGELF
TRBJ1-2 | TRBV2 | ASSGHRVGNYGYT
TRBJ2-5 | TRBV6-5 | ASSSPLAGGWETQY
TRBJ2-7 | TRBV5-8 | ASSSRLAGSYEQY
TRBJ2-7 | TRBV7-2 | ASSLLGDSAYEQY
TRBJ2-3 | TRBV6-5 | ASSRDRDTQY
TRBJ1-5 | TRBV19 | ASSGGTNSNQPQH
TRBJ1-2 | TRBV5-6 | ASSLEPGPYGYT
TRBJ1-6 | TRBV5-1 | ASSADRGVNSPLH
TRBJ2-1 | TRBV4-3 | ASSQDWEDEQF
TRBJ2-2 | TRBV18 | ASSPISGELF
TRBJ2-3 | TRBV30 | ASTPRGLLTDTQY
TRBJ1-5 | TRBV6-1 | ASSIQGGNQPQH
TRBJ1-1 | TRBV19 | ASSNPGQSVEAF
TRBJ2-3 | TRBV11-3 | ASSLTADTQY